This TCR beta chain emerged from a study of T cell responses to AZD1222 COVID-19 vaccine. V was clipped by 0 bases and J by 7 bases, with 21 bases between them. This CDR3 comprises 17 residues. Germline assignment: CDR1 SEHNR and CDR2 FQNEAQ (reference sequence). Doses given second, at about 4 or about 12 weeks, were pooled. Here immunoSEQ multiplex PCR was the method, and the copy in TCRdb shows in-frame clones only, minus some. Of 150,000 to 200,000 clones detected, roughly 94% appear once; the ten largest clones hold around 1%. Regarding this clone: What it binds is not known.

Findings and limits, study-wide: Among AZD1222 vaccinees, only 5 to 7 were seropositive at baseline.

Specimen: peripheral blood, collected 28 days after the second AZD1222 dose. The genes are TRBV7-9 and TRBJ1-2; tentatively, D is TRBD1 (5 bases). This sequence originates from an adult who received the AZD1222 COVID-19 vaccine. CDR3 region: CASSLAPGEWGKGGYTF. The CDR3 region has the DNA TGTGCCAGCAGCTTAGCCCCTGGAGAGTGGGGGAAGGGTGGCTACACCTTC. Full variable domain (outside the CDR3, taken from reference TRBV7-9 and TRBJ1-2): DTGVSQNPRHKITKRGQNVTFRCDPISEHNRLYWYRQTLGQGPEFLTYFQNEAQLEKSRLLSDRFSAERPKGSFSTLEIQRTEQGDSAMYLCASSLAPGEWGKGGYTFGSGTRLTVV.